This T cell receptor beta chain was profiled in a study of a mutant IDH1 vaccine in newly diagnosed glioma. The overall study: Vaccination was launched 4-6 weeks after radiotherapy alone, or with temozolomide cycles. Patients arrived already treated with radiotherapy, temozolomide, or both, most having had both.

V dropped 3 bases and J dropped 5 bases, with 13 bases sitting between them. The CDR3 extends over 14 amino acids. Germline V lookup: CDR1 SEHNR, CDR2 FQNEAQ (reference sequence). The time point here: week 35, safety follow-up. Doses comprised 300 ug of mutant IDH1 20-mer peptide each, plus topical imiquimod. During weeks 1, 3, 5, 7, 11, 15, 19 and 23, patients received eight vaccinations. Repertoires were generated with immunoSEQ multiplex PCR, while TCRdb's copy carries only in-frame clones and drops some. This table holds about 48,000 clones, around 85% found once. Study outcomes and limitations: Pseudoprogression seemingly bore no relation to changes in top peripheral T cell clonotypes.

About this clone: No antigen is known for it.

The TCR originated in a man aged 35 to 55 with glioma. The starting material was PBMCs, obtained from a glioma patient whose treatment included an IDH1 peptide vaccine. This chain uses TRBV7-9 with TRBJ2-5, with a weak D call TRBD1 (5 bases). The CDR3 is CASSFGVGAETQYF. In DNA, the CDR3 is TGTGCCAGCAGCTTTGGAGTAGGGGCCGAGACCCAGTACTTC.